Below are 32 T cell receptor beta chains sequenced from a single sample in a study of blood T cell repertoires in COVID-19. Sequencing was performed with immunoSEQ multiplex PCR; in TCRdb, only in-frame clones are kept and a portion is missing. The sample has roughly 260,000 clones; approximately 86% are singletons. The sequencing sample was made of PBMCs or T cells enriched from blood (not recorded which). These receptors all stem from a woman between 18 and 30 years old who had recovered from COVID-19.

The chain couples TRBV19 to TRBJ2-1; 7 bases are a match to TRBD2. Germline V CDR1 and CDR2: LNHDA, SQIVND (reference sequence). This CDR3 spans 12 amino acids. Trimming at V came to 4 bases and at J to 10 bases, leaving 4 bases not matched to a gene. CDR3 nucleotide sequence: TGTGCCAGTAGTAAAAACGGGGGGGAGCAGTTCTTC. This sequence encodes CASSKNGGEQFF.

The chain carries TRBV27 and TRBJ1-2; D perhaps matches TRBD1 (6 bases). V dropped 1 base and J dropped 6 bases, with 12 bases sitting between them. CDR1 and CDR2 from the germline V gene are MNHEY and SMNVEV (reference sequence). This CDR3 has 14 amino acids. The DNA for the CDR3 is TGTGCCAGCAGTTTATGGGGGCAGGGGAATGGCTACACCTTC. It codes for CASSLWGQGNGYTF.

The chain joins TRBV7-3 to TRBJ2-3; possibly TRBD2 for D (5 bases). V lost 3 bases and J 4 bases, leaving 11 bases between the germline ends. This CDR3 is built from 14 residues. Germline CDR1 and CDR2: SGHTA and FQGTGA. CDR3 amino acids: CASSFNAGADTQYF. CDR3 DNA sequence: TGTGCCAGCAGCTTTAACGCCGGGGCAGATACGCAGTATTTT.

This chain links TRBV9 with TRBJ1-2, with 12 bases matching TRBD1. Germline values: CDR1 SGDLS, CDR2 YYNGEE. This CDR3 spans 17 amino acids. With V trimmed by 2 bases and J by 6 bases, 11 bases remained unmatched. CDR3 amino acids: CASSVTGQGARVDGYTF. CDR3 nucleotides: TGTGCCAGCAGCGTCACGGGACAGGGGGCGCGGGTCGATGGCTACACCTTC.

This clone was seen a handful of times. The chain links TRBV3-1 (or the pseudogene TRBV3-2) to TRBJ2-1, with 9 bases lining up with TRBD2. The CDR3 is 15 residues long. CDR1 and CDR2 (germline): LGHDT, YNNKEL (reference sequence). V trimming: 4 bases; J trimming: 2 bases; junction bases outside the gene matches: 3. The CDR3 DNA sequence: TGTGCCAGCAGCCGCCTAGCGGGACCCTACAATGAGCAGTTCTTC. Protein sequence: CASSRLAGPYNEQFF.

On this clone itself: At one end, the junction sequence differs from germline, possibly due to a read error. This chain uses TRBV5-1 with TRBJ2-7; D unresolved. The CDR3 covers 12 residues. In germline, CDR1 is SGHRS, CDR2 YFSETQ. For the CDR3, the DNA is TGCGCCAGCAGCTTGGATCCAATATGCGTGGACTTC. It translates to CASSLDPICVDF.

The V gene is TRBV7-8, the J gene TRBJ2-5, with TRBD1 matching over 10 bases. V lost 5 bases to trimming and J lost 5 bases; unmatched junction nucleotides: 11. The CDR3 contains 16 residues. Germline V gene lookup returns CDR1 SGHVS and CDR2 FQNEAQ. CDR3 bases: TGTGCCAGCAGCCCGACCGGGACAGGGGCAGGGGAGACCCAGTACTTC. Its translation: CASSPTGTGAGETQYF.

The gene calls are TRBV7-2 and TRBJ1-5; TRBD1 aligns across 7 bases. Germline V lookup: CDR1 SGHTA, CDR2 FQGNSA. Trimming cost V 4 bases and J 3 bases; bases outside gene matches: 15. The CDR3 is 18 residues long. The CDR3 reads CASSSQGWSREDNQPQHF. The CDR3 region has the DNA TGTGCCAGCAGCTCACAGGGGTGGAGTCGGGAAGACAATCAGCCCCAGCATTTT.

This chain links TRBV19 with TRBJ2-1; the D gene is possibly TRBD1 (5 bases). The CDR3 covers 15 residues. Trimming shortened V by 3 bases and J by 8 bases, and 17 bases separated the two germline ends. The V gene's germline CDR1 is LNHDA and CDR2 SQIVND (reference sequence). The CDR3 spells CASSMSSRRVDEQFF. In nucleotides, the CDR3 is TGTGCCAGTAGTATGTCCAGCCGCAGGGTTGATGAGCAGTTCTTC. Together with reference TRBV19 and TRBJ2-1, the CDR3 gives the full variable domain: DGGITQSPKYLFRKEGQNVTLSCEQNLNHDAMYWYRQDPGQGLRLIYYSQIVNDFQKGDIAEGYSVSREKKESFPLTVTSAQKNPTAFYLCASSMSSRRVDEQFFGPGTRLTVL.

With regard to this clone: Additional DNA sequences in this sample encode the identical CDR3. The chain recombines TRBV28 with TRBJ1-1; no firm D call. CDR1 MDHEN and CDR2 SYDVKM come from the germline V gene. The germline V and J ends were trimmed by 6 bases and 3 bases, with 8 bases remaining between them. This CDR3 is built from 12 residues. The CDR3 DNA reads TGTGCCAGCAGCCTTAGATACACTGAAGCTTTCTTT. It specifies CASSLRYTEAFF.

The CDR3 DNA reads as TGTGCCAGCAGCGGCTGGACAGGGGGTGAGGCGGACTATGGCTACACCTTC. Its translation: CASSGWTGGEADYGYTF. This rearrangement joins TRBV11-2 to TRBJ1-2; 10 bases agree with TRBD1. Trimming cost V 5 bases and J 3 bases; bases outside gene matches: 12. Germline V gives CDR1 SGHAT, CDR2 FQNNGV. The CDR3 length is 17 residues.

This chain joins TRBV10-1 and TRBJ2-3; D not certain. V lost 4 bases, J lost 0 bases, and 5 bases lay in between. CDR3 length equals 13 residues. Germline CDR1 and CDR2: WNHNN and SYGVQD (reference sequence). CDR3 coding DNA: TGCGCCAGCAGTGTTATTAGCACAGATACGCAGTATTTT. Residues: CASSVISTDTQYF.

The chain uses TRBV2 and TRBJ2-1, with TRBD2 identical over 7 bases. The CDR3 is 15 residues long. Germline loops: CDR1 SNHLY, CDR2 FYNNEI. J lost 6 bases, V lost 1 base, and 6 bases had no gene match. CDR3 sequence (DNA): TGTGCCAGCAGTGAAGGACTAGCTACGGGCAATGAGCAGTTCTTC. This encodes CASSEGLATGNEQFF.

The chain is built from TRBV7-3 and TRBJ2-3; 8 positions match TRBD1. The CDR3 contains 15 residues. V was pared by 5 bases and J by 1 base, with 5 bases of the junction left unmatched. Germline assignment: CDR1 SGHTA and CDR2 FQGTGA. CDR3 coding DNA: TGTGCCAGCAGCACGACAGGGGTAGGCACAGATACGCAGTATTTT. As protein: CASSTTGVGTDTQYF.

CDR3 loop: CAWTLSTSGRKFF. Here the CDR3 DNA reads TGTGCCTGGACTTTGTCGACTAGCGGGAGGAAGTTCTTC. The chain links TRBV30 to TRBJ2-1; 13 nucleotides line up with TRBD2. CDR3 length: 13 amino acids. Germline values: CDR1 GTSNPN, CDR2 SVGIG (reference sequence). Germline trimming cut 4 bases from V and 14 bases from J; bases unmatched to any gene: 8.

The rearrangement joins TRBV10-3 to TRBJ2-3; 7 positions agree with TRBD2. Germline CDR1 is ENHRY and CDR2 is SYGVKD. This CDR3 has 13 amino acids. The V gene end was trimmed by 3 bases and the J gene end by 6 bases; junction bases not matched to a gene: 3. This CDR3 is CAISEPGRDTQYF. The CDR3 nucleotides are TGTGCCATCAGTGAACCCGGGAGGGATACGCAGTATTTT.

V usage is TRBV7-2 and J usage is TRBJ1-2; 9 bases line up with TRBD1. From germline, CDR1 is SGHTA and CDR2 FQGNSA. This CDR3 comprises 15 residues. V gave up 3 bases and J gave up 3 bases; unmatched junction bases: 5. CDR3 coding DNA: TGTGCCAGCAGCTTTAGGACAGGGGCGGACTATGGCTACACCTTC. Translation gives CASSFRTGADYGYTF.

The chain couples TRBV5-1 to TRBJ1-3, with 7 bases fitting TRBD1. This CDR3 region has 15 residues. J lost 3 bases, V lost 4 bases, and 7 bases had no gene match. Germline V CDR1 and CDR2: SGHRS, YFSETQ. The CDR3 coding sequence is TGCGCCAGCAGCCTAGGGGGGACAGTTGGAAACACCATATATTTT. Protein: CASSLGGTVGNTIYF.

J is TRBJ1-3 and V is TRBV18, with 8 positions matching TRBD1. Per the germline V gene, CDR1 is KGHSH and CDR2 is LQKENI. The V segment lost 3 bases and the J segment 15 bases; nucleotides outside the gene matches: 7. The length of the CDR3 is 12 residues. The CDR3 sequence: CASSPGQGNGYF. The CDR3 DNA follows: TGTGCCAGCTCACCTGGACAGGGTAACGGATATTTT.

The CDR3 DNA follows: TGTGCCAGCAGCTTGGCCGGGACAGAAAACTATGGCTACACCTTC. It translates to CASSLAGTENYGYTF. The chain employs TRBV11-3 and TRBJ1-2, with 7 nucleotides matching TRBD1. CDR1 and CDR2 (germline): SGHNT, YENEEA. This CDR3 comprises 15 residues. Trimming removed 3 bases from V and 2 bases from J; junction bases left unmatched: 6.

The CDR3 loop is CATSDSGEQYF. The CDR3 nucleotides are TGTGCCACCAGTGATAGCGGCGAGCAGTACTTC. The J gene is TRBJ2-7, the V gene TRBV24-1, with D perhaps matching TRBD2 (5 bases). Looked up from germline, CDR1 is KGHDR and CDR2 is SFDVKD. The ends were cut back, 3 bases at V and 6 bases at J, with 5 bases in the middle. The CDR3 spans 11 residues.

V and J are TRBV7-9 and TRBJ1-5; no reliable D call. CDR1 and CDR2 from the germline V gene are SEHNR and FQNEAQ (reference sequence). CDR3 length equals 13 residues. Trimming cost V 5 bases and J 15 bases, with 20 bases left between them. CDR3 DNA: TGTGCCAGCAGCCCCAGTTGGGAGCCTACTCTGCATTTT. It translates to CASSPSWEPTLHF. The full variable domain, its missing parts supplied by reference TRBV7-9 and TRBJ1-5, is DTGVSQNPRHKITKRGQNVTFRCDPISEHNRLYWYRQTLGQGPEFLTYFQNEAQLEKSRLLSDRFSAERPKGSFSTLEIQRTEQGDSAMYLCASSPSWEPTLHFGDGTRLSIL.

The chain is built from TRBV4-1 and TRBJ2-1; 8 positions agree with TRBD1. The CDR3 is 15 amino acids. CDR1 is MGHRA, CDR2 YSYEKL, per germline. V gave up 1 base and J gave up 7 bases; unmatched junction bases: 6. The CDR3 bases are TGCGCCAGCAGCCAAGCCTTACAGGGGGAGAATGAGCAGTTCTTC. It translates to CASSQALQGENEQFF.

V and J are TRBV19 and TRBJ2-7, with D tentatively TRBD1 (8 bases). From germline, CDR1 is LNHDA and CDR2 SQIVND (reference sequence). V was trimmed by 8 bases and J by 4 bases, leaving 21 bases between them. The CDR3 runs 15 residues. CDR3 coding DNA: TGTGCCAGTTCGAAACAGGGGGGGAACGCGTACGAGCAGTACTTC. This translates into CASSKQGGNAYEQYF.

The DNA for the CDR3 is TGTGCCAGCAGTGGGGGACAGGGGGCATGGTCACCCCTCCACTTT. This encodes CASSGGQGAWSPLHF. This chain uses TRBV2 with TRBJ1-6; TRBD1 matches at 12 bases. CDR1 and CDR2 (germline): SNHLY, FYNNEI. Losses at the gene ends were 4 bases for V and 10 bases for J; bases not matched to a gene: 5. The CDR3 consists of 15 residues.

The sample holds a few counts of this clone. The rearrangement links TRBV2 to TRBJ2-1; possible D gene TRBD1, 6 bases. CDR1 and CDR2 from the germline V gene are SNHLY and FYNNEI. Trimming shortened V by 5 bases and J by 0 bases, and 8 bases separated the two germline ends. This CDR3 region has 14 residues. CDR3 DNA: TGTGCCAGCAGTATGGACAGCTCCTACAATGAGCAGTTCTTC. It is translated as CASSMDSSYNEQFF.

V gene TRBV7-9 combines with J gene TRBJ2-7; D unclear. Germline loops: CDR1 SEHNR, CDR2 FQNEAQ (reference sequence). The ends were cut back, 5 bases at V and 2 bases at J, with 10 bases in the middle. The CDR3 sequence is 13 residues long. The CDR3, as DNA: TGTGCCAGCAGCATAGGTAGTCCCTACGAGCAGTACTTC. Protein sequence: CASSIGSPYEQYF.

This CDR3 is CASSLGQGTQYF. CDR3 nucleotide sequence: TGTGCCAGCAGCTTGGGGCAGGGAACGCAGTATTTT. The rearrangement uses TRBV5-8 and TRBJ2-3, with D maybe TRBD1 (5 bases). V lost 0 bases, J lost 9 bases, and 8 bases lay in between. The CDR3 is 12 amino acids. The germline CDR1 and CDR2 sequences are SGHTS and YDEGEE.

The rearrangement links TRBV27 to TRBJ1-2; D might be TRBD1 (5 bases). CDR1 and CDR2 from the germline V gene are MNHEY and SMNVEV (reference sequence). CDR3 length: 13 amino acids. V was pared by 6 bases and J by 2 bases, with 10 bases between. CDR3 residues: CASRKDSNYGYTF. CDR3 coding DNA: TGTGCCAGCAGAAAAGACAGCAACTATGGCTACACCTTC.

V gene TRBV25-1 combines with J gene TRBJ2-1; 9 positions agree with TRBD2. There are 14 residues in the CDR3. Trimming removed 7 bases from V and 4 bases from J; junction bases left unmatched: 5. The germline CDR1 and CDR2 sequences are MGHDK and SYGVNS. The CDR3 region has the DNA TGTGCCAGCATCCCAGCGGGGGGATACAATGAGCAGTTCTTC. This gives the protein CASIPAGGYNEQFF.

The sample holds one count of this clone. V is TRBV28 and J is TRBJ2-1, with 9 positions matching TRBD2. V lost 1 base, J lost 0 bases, and 7 bases stayed unmatched. The CDR3 contains 18 residues. Germline CDR1 is MDHEN and CDR2 is SYDVKM. Written as DNA, the CDR3 is TGTGCCAGCAGTTTATTTTTTAGCGGGAGAAGCTCCTACAATGAGCAGTTCTTC. Amino acids: CASSLFFSGRSSYNEQFF.

The rearrangement uses TRBV6-5 and TRBJ1-1, with TRBD1 matching over 9 bases. This CDR3 contains 15 residues. From germline, CDR1 is MNHEY and CDR2 SVGAGI. V shed 0 bases, J shed 4 bases, and the junction held 3 bases outside the gene matches. The CDR3 region is CASSYSLTGGTEAFF. DNA of the CDR3: TGTGCCAGCAGTTACTCCTTGACAGGGGGCACTGAAGCTTTCTTT.